The 30 T cell receptor beta chains below were found in one sample sequenced in a study of T cells after yellow fever vaccination. TCRdb ran MiXCR on the 5' RACE reads and lists one entry per CDR3 protein. This table holds 300,000 to 350,000 distinct CDR3 sequences, around 10% found once. This specimen consisted of CD4+ T cells sorted from PBMCs, obtained 45 days after the yellow fever booster vaccination. The receptors derive from a man aged 18 to 30 who received the YFV17D yellow fever vaccine.

This clonotype occurred many times. The V gene is TRBV20-1, the J gene TRBJ2-3; 8 bases match TRBD2. The CDR3 is 13 residues long. Germline CDR1 is DFQATT and CDR2 is SNEGSKA (reference sequence). Trimming removed 6 bases from V and 4 bases from J; junction bases left unmatched: 6. CDR3 sequence: CSAPGLGADTQYF. In DNA, the CDR3 is TGCAGTGCCCCGGGACTAGGTGCAGATACGCAGTATTTT.

This clonotype was picked up a small number of times. V usage is TRBV4-1 and J usage is TRBJ2-6; the D gene is possibly TRBD2 (6 bases). V was shortened by 8 bases and J by 0 bases, with 20 bases between the two germline ends. This CDR3 region has 18 residues. In germline, CDR1 is MGHRA, CDR2 YSYEKL. This CDR3 reads CASHGVGGRGSGANVLTF. In DNA, the CDR3 is TGCGCCAGCCATGGGGTCGGGGGAAGAGGCTCTGGGGCCAACGTCCTGACTTTC.

This clonotype has only a few counts. J is TRBJ2-3 and V is TRBV2; 10 positions agree with TRBD2. Germline V gene sequence: CDR1 SNHLY, CDR2 FYNNEI. V gave up 7 bases and J gave up 0 bases; unmatched junction bases: 7. This CDR3 region has 16 residues. The CDR3 DNA reads as TGTGCCAGCAAGAGGACTAGCGGTGCTAGCACAGATACGCAGTATTTT. Its protein is CASKRTSGASTDTQYF.

This clonotype was observed a handful of times. This rearrangement joins TRBV20-1 to TRBJ2-3, with 9 bases matching TRBD2. This CDR3 region has 16 residues. V trimming: 0 bases; J trimming: 5 bases; junction bases outside the gene matches: 9. Germline loops: CDR1 DFQATT, CDR2 SNEGSKA (reference sequence). The CDR3 DNA is TGCAGTGCTAGAGATTTTGCGGGGGGGCCCGGAGATACGCAGTATTTT. Its translation: CSARDFAGGPGDTQYF.

The chain is built from TRBV7-9 and TRBJ1-3; D might be TRBD1 (6 bases). CDR1 and CDR2 from the germline V gene are SEHNR and FQNEAQ (reference sequence). Trimming took off 2 bases at V and 4 bases at J, with 12 bases between the two ends. The CDR3 runs to 15 residues. CDR3 DNA: TGTGCCAGCAGCTTATCTACGGGGGCAGGAAACACCATATATTTT. Translating it yields CASSLSTGAGNTIYF.

The rearrangement links TRBV6-1 to TRBJ1-6; possible D gene TRBD1, 5 bases. V lost 0 bases and J lost 10, with 13 bases in between. Germline CDR1 MNHNS, CDR2 SASEGT. CDR3 length: 15 residues. CDR3 sequence (DNA): TGTGCCAGCAGTGAAGCCCAGGGTTTGATGTCACCCCTCCACTTT. It yields the protein CASSEAQGLMSPLHF.

In this sample, this clonotype turned up a few times. This chain links TRBV24-1 with TRBJ2-5; D remains unclear. From germline, CDR1 is KGHDR and CDR2 SFDVKD. V shed 0 bases and J shed 4 bases, with 14 bases lying between them. The CDR3 loop spans 16 amino acids. CDR3 sequence: CATSDLHIKGRETQYF. CDR3 nucleotide sequence: TGTGCCACCAGTGATTTGCATATAAAGGGAAGAGAGACCCAGTACTTC.

The J gene is TRBJ2-6, the V gene TRBV6-2 or TRBV6-3; D is ambiguous. CDR1 and CDR2 from the germline V gene are MNHEY and SVGEGT. The germline V and J ends were trimmed by 2 bases and 10 bases, with 12 bases remaining between them. This CDR3 contains 14 residues. The CDR3 nucleotides are TGTGCCAGCAGTTACGCCGGGTCTGAGAACGTCCTGACTTTC. The encoded protein is CASSYAGSENVLTF.

This clonotype was counted many times. The chain has TRBV5-1 and TRBJ2-1; D is possibly TRBD2 (6 bases). This CDR3 is built from 16 residues. Germline lookup yields CDR1 SGHRS and CDR2 YFSETQ. V was trimmed by 0 bases and J by 1 base, leaving 11 bases between them. CDR3 bases: TGCGCCAGCAGCTTGGTTGTGGGGGGTTCCTACAATGAGCAGTTCTTC. Translating it yields CASSLVVGGSYNEQFF. The full variable domain, with the rest looked up from reference TRBV5-1 and TRBJ2-1, is KAGVTQTPRYLIKTRGQQVTLSCSPISGHRSVSWYQQTPGQGLQFLFEYFSETQRNKGNFPGRFSGRQFSNSRSEMNVSTLELGDSALYLCASSLVVGGSYNEQFFGPGTRLTVL.

This chain uses TRBV18 with TRBJ1-5, with D unclear. The CDR3 runs to 13 residues. V was cut by 2 bases and J by 5 bases, with 7 bases left in between. Germline CDR1 KGHSH, CDR2 LQKENI. CDR3 bases: TGTGCCAGCTCACCATCGAGGGATCAGCCCCAGCATTTT. It specifies CASSPSRDQPQHF.

V usage is TRBV7-9 and J usage is TRBJ2-5; tentatively, D is TRBD1 or TRBD2 (6 bases each). CDR3 size: 14 residues. V was shortened by 5 bases and J by 7 bases, with 17 bases between the two germline ends. CDR1 is SEHNR, CDR2 FQNEAQ, per germline (reference sequence). The CDR3 loop is CASSTNGGRRTQYF. In DNA, the CDR3 is TGTGCCAGCAGCACAAACGGGGGCAGGCGGACCCAGTACTTC.

This clonotype was seen ten or more times. The chain has TRBV4-2 and TRBJ2-2; D is possibly TRBD1 or TRBD2 (5 bases each). The CDR3 runs to 15 residues. Germline V gene data show CDR1 as LGHNA and CDR2 as YNFKEQ. V lost 4 bases and J 4 bases, leaving 13 bases between the germline ends. The CDR3 nucleotides read TGTGCCAGCAGCCTGGGGGATCTGGGCACCGGGGAGCTGTTTTTT. Protein: CASSLGDLGTGELFF.

The chain couples TRBV5-1 to TRBJ1-2, with D possibly TRBD1 on 5 matching bases. Germline CDR1 and CDR2: SGHRS and YFSETQ. The V end lost 4 bases, the J end lost 4 bases, and 11 bases lay between the germline ends. The CDR3 totals 13 residues. CDR3 sequence (DNA): TGCGCCAGCAGCCCGGGACGGATCTATGGCTACACCTTC. The encoded protein is CASSPGRIYGYTF.

This clonotype was observed many times. The chain is built from TRBV5-1 and TRBJ2-7, with 10 nucleotides matching TRBD1. Germline lookup yields CDR1 SGHRS and CDR2 YFSETQ. Trimming removed 4 bases from V and 3 bases from J; junction bases left unmatched: 4. The CDR3 is 14 amino acids. This CDR3 is CASSSGTGDYEQYF. The CDR3 DNA sequence: TGCGCCAGCAGCAGTGGGACAGGGGACTACGAGCAGTACTTC. The full variable domain, in which reference TRBV5-1 and TRBJ2-7 provide the parts outside the CDR3, is KAGVTQTPRYLIKTRGQQVTLSCSPISGHRSVSWYQQTPGQGLQFLFEYFSETQRNKGNFPGRFSGRQFSNSRSEMNVSTLELGDSALYLCASSSGTGDYEQYFGPGTRLTVT.

V is TRBV18 and J is TRBJ2-3, with 12 bases matching TRBD2. After removal of 5 bases from V and 4 bases from J, the junction contained 10 bases not matched to a gene. The CDR3 spans 17 residues. Germline V gene lookup returns CDR1 KGHSH and CDR2 LQKENI. CDR3 sequence reads: CASSATSGGAKADTQYF. Written as DNA, the CDR3 is TGTGCCAGCTCAGCGACTAGCGGGGGAGCAAAGGCAGATACGCAGTATTTT.

The rearrangement joins TRBV10-3 to TRBJ1-2; 11 bases fit TRBD1. In germline, CDR1 is ENHRY, CDR2 SYGVKD. Losses at the gene ends were 9 bases for V and 6 bases for J; bases not matched to a gene: 9. The CDR3 has 14 residues. The CDR3 loop reads CAIHGTGGMDGYTF. The CDR3 nucleotides are TGTGCCATACACGGGACAGGGGGGATGGATGGCTACACCTTC.

This chain links TRBV20-1 with TRBJ1-1; unclear D gene. V was pared by 7 bases and J by 4 bases, with 13 bases between. Germline V lookup: CDR1 DFQATT, CDR2 SNEGSKA (reference sequence). The CDR3 loop spans 12 amino acids. The CDR3 here is CSGNGPSTEAFF. CDR3 nucleotide sequence: TGCAGTGGGAATGGCCCCAGCACTGAAGCTTTCTTT.

This clonotype was seen more than once but under ten times. The chain has TRBV6-5 and TRBJ1-4, with D possibly being TRBD1 (5 bases). The V gene lost 0 bases and the J gene lost 10 bases, with 15 bases spanning the gap. The germline gives CDR1 MNHEY, CDR2 SVGAGI. CDR3 size: 15 residues. The CDR3, as DNA: TGTGCCAGCAGTTACTCTTTGGGGGAAGAAGGAAAACTGTTTTTT. Amino acids: CASSYSLGEEGKLFF.

The chain couples TRBV6-1 to TRBJ1-1; D perhaps matches TRBD1 (6 bases). The CDR3 contains 14 residues. Trimming pared 2 bases from V and 0 bases from J, leaving 7 bases between. Germline V gene data show CDR1 as MNHNS and CDR2 as SASEGT. CDR3 loop: CASSENRVNTEAFF. CDR3 bases: TGTGCCAGCAGTGAAAACAGGGTGAACACTGAAGCTTTCTTT.

The chain carries TRBV19 and TRBJ2-7; D is possibly TRBD2 (5 bases). In germline, CDR1 is LNHDA, CDR2 SQIVND (reference sequence). Trimming left V 10 bases short and J 4 bases short, with 11 bases between. CDR3 length equals 11 residues. The chain's CDR3 is CATSRGYEQYF. Written as DNA, the CDR3 is TGTGCCACCTCTCGGGGATACGAGCAGTACTTC.

The genes are TRBV6-6 and TRBJ2-6; 15 bases align to TRBD2. Unmatched junction bases numbered 6, after V lost 4 bases and J lost 2 bases. This CDR3 comprises 19 residues. Germline V gene lookup returns CDR1 MNHNY and CDR2 SVGAGI (reference sequence). As DNA, the CDR3 is TGTGCCAGCAGTTTGAGGACTAGCGGGGGGGCCACTGGGGCCAACGTCCTGACTTTC. Protein: CASSLRTSGGATGANVLTF.

The chain employs TRBV19 and TRBJ2-7; 8 positions match TRBD2. Unmatched junction bases numbered 9, after V lost 5 bases and J lost 3 bases. Germline V CDR1 and CDR2: LNHDA, SQIVND (reference sequence). This CDR3 is built from 15 residues. CDR3 in amino acids: CASSSIKAGDYEQYF. CDR3 nucleotide sequence: TGTGCCAGTAGTTCCATTAAAGCGGGGGACTACGAGCAGTACTTC.

CDR3 bases: TGTGCCAGCAGCTTAGCGGGGGCTCAGAACACTGAAGCTTTCTTT. Residues: CASSLAGAQNTEAFF. The chain uses TRBV11-2 and TRBJ1-1; D possibly corresponds to TRBD1 (6 bases). Germline V gives CDR1 SGHAT, CDR2 FQNNGV. CDR3 length: 15 residues. V shed 1 base and J shed 1 base, with 10 bases lying between them.

The rearrangement links TRBV20-1 to TRBJ2-1; the D gene is possibly TRBD2 (5 bases). The ends were cut back, 1 base at V and 1 base at J, with 14 bases in the middle. This CDR3 comprises 16 residues. From germline, CDR1 is DFQATT and CDR2 SNEGSKA (reference sequence). In nucleotides, the CDR3 is TGCAGTGCTAGAGGGAGTACCAGCGGTTCCTACAATGAGCAGTTCTTC. Protein sequence: CSARGSTSGSYNEQFF.

This clonotype occurred a few times. The chain recombines TRBV6-5 with TRBJ1-4; possible D gene TRBD1, 5 bases. Germline V lookup: CDR1 MNHEY, CDR2 SVGAGI. The V end lost 8 bases, the J end lost 1 base, and 14 bases lay between the germline ends. The CDR3 has 15 residues. CDR3 nucleotide sequence: TGTGCCAGCGGAAGGGGAGAGGGAACTAATGAAAAACTGTTTTTT. Its translation is CASGRGEGTNEKLFF.

Written as DNA, the CDR3 is TGTGCCAGCAGCTCAAGGGGACAGGGGAGAAGCACCGGGGAGCTGTTTTTT. Protein: CASSSRGQGRSTGELFF. The gene calls are TRBV12-3 or TRBV12-4 and TRBJ2-2, with 10 bases that match TRBD1. The CDR3 extends over 17 amino acids. J lost 4 bases, V lost 6 bases, and 11 bases had no gene match.

The chain combines TRBV3-1 with TRBJ1-5, with TRBD1 matching 8 bases. From germline, CDR1 is LGHDT and CDR2 YNNKEL (reference sequence). This CDR3 spans 14 amino acids. With V trimmed by 4 bases and J by 8 bases, 7 bases remained unmatched. The CDR3 region has the DNA TGTGCCAGCAGCCGAGCAGGGGGCGCGAAGCCCCAGCATTTT. Translated, it gives CASSRAGGAKPQHF.

This clonotype has only a few counts. The chain carries TRBV18 and TRBJ2-2; D gene unclear. This CDR3 spans 15 amino acids. Trimming stripped 0 bases from V and 5 bases from J, with 10 bases between. CDR1 KGHSH and CDR2 LQKENI come from the germline V gene. The CDR3 loop reads CASSPPAGETGELFF. The DNA for the CDR3 is TGTGCCAGCTCACCACCTGCTGGGGAAACCGGGGAGCTGTTTTTT.

This clonotype has just a few counts. This sequence joins TRBV6-2 or TRBV6-3 and TRBJ2-5; 10 bases line up with TRBD2. After removal of 6 bases from V and 1 base from J, the junction contained 5 bases not matched to a gene. There are 15 residues in the CDR3. Germline V gene sequence: CDR1 MNHEY, CDR2 SVGEGT. The CDR3 DNA reads TGTGCCAGCAGGGGACGGACTAGCGGCCAAGAGACCCAGTACTTC. This codes for CASRGRTSGQETQYF.

This rearrangement joins TRBV7-2 to TRBJ2-6; possibly TRBD1 for D (5 bases). Trimming cost V 3 bases and J 0 bases, with 15 bases left between them. Germline V CDR1 and CDR2: SGHTA, FQGNSA. This CDR3 is 18 amino acids long. The CDR3 coding sequence is TGTGCCAGCAGCTTCCGGGCAGGGCGATCCTCTGGGGCCAACGTCCTGACTTTC. This codes for CASSFRAGRSSGANVLTF.